This entry lists 7 T cell receptor beta chains sequenced from one sample in a study of T cells in Graves' hyperthyroidism and ophthalmopathy. The investigators amplified TCR beta CDR3 regions from RNA transcripts. The HTBI primer set served for first-round RT-PCR of the TCR CDR3. TCRdb ran MiXCR on the multiplex PCR reads and lists one entry per CDR3 protein. This table holds 40,000 to 65,000 distinct CDR3 sequences, roughly half found once. The source material was blood. The receptors were sampled from a woman between 45 and 65 years old with Graves' ophthalmopathy.

This clonotype occurred a few times. The V call is TRBV2, the J call TRBJ1-1; D is possibly TRBD1 (5 bases). From germline, CDR1 is SNHLY and CDR2 FYNNEI. Trimming stripped 5 bases from V and 0 bases from J, with 10 bases between. The CDR3 has 14 amino acids. The CDR3 protein is CASSRGLMNTEAFF. For the CDR3, the DNA is TGTGCCAGCAGTCGGGGGTTAATGAACACTGAAGCTTTCTTT.

As for this clonotype: This may arise from a read error, as a much more abundant clone is one base away. The chain links TRBV28 to TRBJ2-3; 7 bases line up with TRBD2. With V trimmed by 5 bases and J by 4 bases, 9 bases remained unmatched. CDR3 size: 15 residues. From germline, CDR1 is MDHEN and CDR2 SYDVKM. The CDR3 here is CASSLPSGTADTQYF. The CDR3 DNA sequence: TGTGCCAGCAGTCTCCCCAGCGGGACCGCAGATACGCAGTATTTT.

This clonotype was observed many times. This sequence joins TRBV20-1 and TRBJ1-4; 10 positions match TRBD1. This CDR3 has 16 amino acids. The V gene end was trimmed by 6 bases and the J gene end by 4 bases; junction bases not matched to a gene: 11. From germline, CDR1 is DFQATT and CDR2 SNEGSKA (reference sequence). The CDR3 is CSASTGGGPLNEKLFF. The CDR3 bases are TGCAGTGCCTCGACAGGGGGCGGTCCTCTTAATGAAAAACTGTTTTTT.

Concerning this clonotype itself: A read error may be the cause here, since a much bigger clone is one base away. The chain uses TRBV6-2 or TRBV6-3 and TRBJ2-7; 10 bases match TRBD2. The trim removed 8 bases at V and 5 bases at J, leaving 12 bases unmatched. CDR3 size: 15 residues. CDR1 MNHEY and CDR2 SVGEGT come from the germline V gene. The CDR3 protein is CASRRPLAGRNEQYF. CDR3 DNA: TGTGCCAGCCGCCGACCACTAGCGGGACGCAACGAGCAGTACTTC.

The chain has TRBV20-1 and TRBJ2-5, with 10 nucleotides matching TRBD2. The length of the CDR3 is 15 residues. Germline CDR1 DFQATT, CDR2 SNEGSKA (reference sequence). The V and J ends lost 6 bases and 5 bases, in that order; junction bases with no gene match: 12. DNA for the CDR3: TGCAGTGCCCCTACTAGCGGGGAGGGCCGGGAGACCCAGTACTTC. It specifies CSAPTSGEGRETQYF.

This clonotype was picked up a small number of times. This sequence joins TRBV5-4 and TRBJ2-5; TRBD1 agrees at 8 bases. This CDR3 has 17 residues. V lost 4 bases and J lost 1; bases outside the gene matches: 12. Per germline, CDR1 SGHNT and CDR2 YYREEE (reference sequence). CDR3 DNA: TGTGCCAGCAGCAGCGGAGACAGGGGCTGTTCCCAAGAGACCCAGTACTTC. This gives the protein CASSSGDRGCSQETQYF.

This clonotype was picked up many times. V gene TRBV25-1 combines with J gene TRBJ2-1, with D perhaps TRBD1 or TRBD2 (7 bases each). Germline lookup yields CDR1 MGHDK and CDR2 SYGVNS. This CDR3 has 16 amino acids. V dropped 8 bases and J dropped 7 bases, with 24 bases sitting between them. The CDR3, as DNA: TGTGCCAGCGAGTCCTTCGCAGGGGGGGGGGGGAATGAGCAGTTCTTC. Translating gives CASESFAGGGGNEQFF. Combining the CDR3 with reference TRBV25-1 and TRBJ2-1 gives the whole variable domain EADIYQTPRYLVIGTGKKITLECSQTMGHDKMYWYQQDPGMELHLIHYSYGVNSTEKGDLSSESTVSRIRTEHFPLTLESARPSHTSQYLCASESFAGGGGNEQFFGPGTRLTVL.